The 5 T cell receptor beta chains below all came from one sample that was sequenced in a study of T-cell memory formation after mild COVID-19. TCRdb ran MiXCR on the 5' RACE reads and lists one entry per CDR3 protein. Here the sample spans about 340,000 distinct CDR3 sequences, 21% being singletons. The sequencing sample was made of PBMCs or a T cell subset sorted from them (not recorded which). The receptors come from an adult woman who had mild COVID-19 (a few samples of this study predate the infection). Cell type and time point are not known.

This clonotype came up a few times. The rearrangement uses TRBV9 and TRBJ2-2; D is uncertain. This CDR3 has 18 residues. CDR1 is SGDLS and CDR2 is YYNGEE in the germline V gene. Trimming removed 0 bases at V and 1 base at J, with 16 bases between. CDR3 bases: TGTGCCAGCAGCGTAGTCCTTTCAAGGGCTAGGAACACCGGGGAGCTGTTTTTT. This translates into CASSVVLSRARNTGELFF.

CDR3 protein: CASSLAVASYNEQFF. The CDR3 nucleotides are TGTGCCAGCAGCTTAGCGGTCGCCTCCTACAATGAGCAGTTCTTC. The rearrangement joins TRBV7-8 to TRBJ2-1; no clear D gene. CDR1 and CDR2 from the germline V gene are SGHVS and FQNEAQ. The CDR3 extends over 15 amino acids. V lost 0 bases and J lost 0, with 6 bases in between. Using reference TRBV7-8 and TRBJ2-1 for the parts outside the CDR3, the full variable domain is GAGVSQSPRYKVAKRGQDVALRCDPISGHVSLFWYQQALGQGPEFLTYFQNEAQLDKSGLPSDRFFAERPEGSVSTLKIQRTQQEDSAVYLCASSLAVASYNEQFFGPGTRLTVL.

The sample holds a few counts of this clonotype. V is TRBV24-1 and J is TRBJ2-1; D gene uncertain. With 5 bases removed from V and 10 bases from J, the gap between germline ends came to 14 bases. The CDR3 loop spans 13 amino acids. Germline lookup yields CDR1 KGHDR and CDR2 SFDVKD. CDR3 residues: CATSAGSGYEQFF. As DNA, the CDR3 is TGTGCCACCAGTGCAGGATCTGGTTACGAGCAGTTCTTC.

This clonotype was counted ten times or more. The chain couples TRBV12-3 or TRBV12-4 to TRBJ2-1; D may be TRBD2 (7 bases). Trimming cost V 5 bases and J 4 bases, with 15 bases left between them. The CDR3 sequence is 15 residues long. The CDR3 coding sequence is TGTGCCAGCAGTCGGGGGGCGGGGGCTTACAATGAGCAGTTCTTC. Amino acids: CASSRGAGAYNEQFF.

This rearrangement joins TRBV29-1 to TRBJ1-5; the D is unclear. The CDR3 length is 14 residues. Trimming stripped 4 bases from V and 3 bases from J, with 13 bases between. Germline CDR1 is SQVTM and CDR2 is ANQGSEA. The CDR3 nucleotides are TGCAGCGTTGGCGGTACAGACATCAATCAGCCCCAGCATTTT. Its translation: CSVGGTDINQPQHF. Supplemented by reference TRBV29-1 and TRBJ1-5, the full variable domain reads SAVISQKPSRDICQRGTSLTIQCQVDSQVTMMFWYRQQPGQSLTLIATANQGSEATYESGFVIDKFPISRPNLTFSTLTVSNMSPEDSSIYLCSVGGTDINQPQHFGDGTRLSIL.